Listed below are T cell receptor beta chains from one sample, sequenced in a study of cytomegalovirus exposure and HLA in healthy donors. Using immunoSEQ multiplex PCR, the repertoire was profiled, and TCRdb retains in-frame clones only, with some absent. The repertoire holds fewer than 250,000 clones, with around 87% as singletons. Sample: PBMCs. Receptors originate from a man aged 18 to 30 in good health and CMV-seronegative. CDR3s include the opening cysteine and the closing phenylalanine or tryptophan. The order of the fields is D gene, V gene, J gene, CDR3 length, CDR3 DNA, CDR3 protein. The D gene is left open where the match is weak.

-	TRBV19	TRBJ2-5	13	TGTGCCAGTAGTTCCAGGGTTTCGGAGACCCAGTACTTC	CASSSRVSETQYF
-	TRBV19	TRBJ2-1	13	TGTGCCAGTAGTATATCCCGCGTGAATGAGCAGTTCTTC	CASSISRVNEQFF
-	TRBV6-6	TRBJ2-1	15	TGTGCCAGCAGACCGACGAGGAGCTCCTACAATGAGCAGTTCTTC	CASRPTRSSYNEQFF
-	TRBV6-5	TRBJ1-1	13	TGTGCCAGCAGCCCGGCAGGGCCTTCACAAGCTTTCTTT	CASSPAGPSQAFF
TRBD2	TRBV7-2	TRBJ2-7	15	TGTGCCAGCAGCTCCCCGGGGGGGGCCGGATACGAGCAGTACTTC	CASSSPGGAGYEQYF
-	TRBV18	TRBJ2-7	15	TGTGCCAGCTCACCTAATTCCCAGGGGCTGAGCGAGCAGTACTTC	CASSPNSQGLSEQYF
-	TRBV6-6	TRBJ2-1	13	TGTGCCAGCAGTTACCCTGACGGGTTCGAGCAGTTCTTC	CASSYPDGFEQFF
TRBD2	TRBV28	TRBJ2-3	16	TGTGCCAGCAGTTTGCCCAGCGGGAGCATTACGGATACGCAGTATTTT	CASSLPSGSITDTQYF
-	TRBV5-6	TRBJ2-3	15	TGTGCCAGCAGCTTGGGGTGGGGCCCCACAGATACGCAGTATTTT	CASSLGWGPTDTQYF
-	TRBV5-1	TRBJ2-3	15	TGCGCCAGCAGCTTAGTAGGTTTAGAGGCGGATACGCAGTATTTT	CASSLVGLEADTQYF
TRBD1	TRBV27	TRBJ1-2	12	TGTGCCAGCAGTGATTACAGGGGGGGCTACACCTTC	CASSDYRGGYTF